This entry concerns a single TCR beta chain. Its specificity is not known. TCRdb's copy holds only in-frame clones and misses some; the assay was immunoSEQ multiplex PCR. The sample includes roughly 15,000 clones, approximately 80% seen only once; the top ten take 9%. These data originate in a study of T cells and Merkel cell carcinoma outcomes. This CDR3 has 15 residues. Deletions cut 5 bases from V and 0 bases from J, with 12 bases between. CDR1 is LNHDA and CDR2 is SQIVND in the germline V gene (reference sequence). General study points: In Merkel cell carcinoma, repertoire and T-cell density reportedly predicted outcomes.

The TCR comes from a human donor with Merkel cell carcinoma. The rearrangement links TRBV19 to TRBJ2-3, with a tentative D call TRBD2 (5 bases). Sequences were obtained from tumor tissue from Merkel cell carcinoma. CDR3 in DNA: TGTGCCAGTAGTGTTTCGGGATTTAGCACAGATACGCAGTATTTT. This codes for CASSVSGFSTDTQYF.